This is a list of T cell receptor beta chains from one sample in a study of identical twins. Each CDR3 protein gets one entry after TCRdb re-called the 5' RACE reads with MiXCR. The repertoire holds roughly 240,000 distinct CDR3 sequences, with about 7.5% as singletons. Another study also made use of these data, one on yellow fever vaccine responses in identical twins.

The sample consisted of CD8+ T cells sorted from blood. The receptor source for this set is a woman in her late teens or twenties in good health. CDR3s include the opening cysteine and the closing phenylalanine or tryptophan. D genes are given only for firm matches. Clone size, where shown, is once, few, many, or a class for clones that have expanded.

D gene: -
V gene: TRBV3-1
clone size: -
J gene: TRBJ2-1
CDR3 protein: CASSRKINEQFF
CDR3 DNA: TGTGCCAGCAGCCGGAAGATTAATGAGCAGTTCTTC

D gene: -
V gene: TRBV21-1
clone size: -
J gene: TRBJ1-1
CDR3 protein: CASSKMWGGALNTEAFF
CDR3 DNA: TGTGCCAGCAGCAAAATGTGGGGGGGGGCCTTGAACACTGAAGCTTTCTTT

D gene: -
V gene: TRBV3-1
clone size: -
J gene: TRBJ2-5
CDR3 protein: CASSQQFEGVETQYF
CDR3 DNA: TGTGCCAGCAGCCAACAGTTTGAGGGAGTGGAGACCCAGTACTTC

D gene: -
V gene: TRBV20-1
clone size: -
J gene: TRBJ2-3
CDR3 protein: CSASDWAGDRTDTQYF
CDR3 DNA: TGCAGTGCCTCAGACTGGGCCGGCGACCGCACAGATACGCAGTATTTT

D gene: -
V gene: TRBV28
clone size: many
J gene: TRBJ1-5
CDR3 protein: CASSSAPLELSQHF
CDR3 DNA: TGTGCCAGCAGTTCGGCCCCTCTAGAGTTGTCCCAGCATTTT

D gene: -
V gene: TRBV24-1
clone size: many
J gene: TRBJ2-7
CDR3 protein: CATSERTGYEQYF
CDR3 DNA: TGTGCCACCAGTGAGAGGACGGGCTACGAGCAGTACTTC

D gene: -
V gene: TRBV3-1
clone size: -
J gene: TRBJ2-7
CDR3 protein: CASSRDNLYEQYF
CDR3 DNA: TGTGCCAGCAGCCGTGACAACCTCTACGAGCAGTACTTC

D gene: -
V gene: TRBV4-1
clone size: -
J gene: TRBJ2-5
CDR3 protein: CASSQIGGQETQYF
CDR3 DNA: TGCGCCAGCAGCCAAATTGGAGGCCAAGAGACCCAGTACTTC

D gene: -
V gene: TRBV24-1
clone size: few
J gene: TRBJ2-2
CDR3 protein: CATSDLFEGAGELFF
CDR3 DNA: TGTGCCACCAGTGATTTATTTGAGGGCGCCGGGGAGCTGTTTTTT

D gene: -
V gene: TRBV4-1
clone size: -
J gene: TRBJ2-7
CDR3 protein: CASVGGLGYEQYF
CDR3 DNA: TGCGCCAGCGTTGGAGGGCTCGGGTACGAGCAGTACTTC

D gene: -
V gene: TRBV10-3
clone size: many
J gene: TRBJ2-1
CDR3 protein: CAISDGQSPLYNEQFF
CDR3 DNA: TGTGCCATCAGTGATGGGCAGTCCCCGCTATACAATGAGCAGTTCTTC

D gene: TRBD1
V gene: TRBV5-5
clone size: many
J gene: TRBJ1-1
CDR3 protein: CASSGTGTVRFSGTEAFF
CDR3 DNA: TGTGCCAGCAGCGGGACCGGGACAGTTCGTTTTTCGGGCACTGAAGCTTTCTTT

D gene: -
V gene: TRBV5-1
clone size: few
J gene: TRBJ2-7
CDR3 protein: CASSADPYEQYF
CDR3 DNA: TGCGCCAGCAGCGCGGACCCCTACGAGCAGTACTTC

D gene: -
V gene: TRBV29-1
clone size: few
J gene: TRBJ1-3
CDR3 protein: CSVPSSGNTIYF
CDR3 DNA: TGCAGCGTTCCAAGCTCTGGAAACACCATATATTTT

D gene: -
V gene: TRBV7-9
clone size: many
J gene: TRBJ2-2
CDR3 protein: CASSLRDTNTGELFF
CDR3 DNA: TGTGCCAGCAGCTTAAGGGACACTAACACCGGGGAGCTGTTTTTT

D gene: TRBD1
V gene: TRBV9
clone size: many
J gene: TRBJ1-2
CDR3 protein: CASSARQGTDGYTF
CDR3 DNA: TGTGCCAGCAGCGCGAGACAGGGGACGGATGGCTACACCTTC

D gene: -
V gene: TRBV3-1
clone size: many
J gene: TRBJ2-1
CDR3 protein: CASSQGSGEQGSYNEQFF
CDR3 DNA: TGTGCCAGCAGCCAAGGGTCCGGTGAACAGGGTTCCTACAATGAGCAGTTCTTC

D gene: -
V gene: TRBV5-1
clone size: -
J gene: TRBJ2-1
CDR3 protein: CASSLVVGLNEQFF
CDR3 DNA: TGCGCCAGCAGCTTGGTTGTAGGGTTGAATGAGCAGTTCTTC

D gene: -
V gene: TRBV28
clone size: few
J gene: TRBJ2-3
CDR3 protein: CASSTQGLPSPSTDTQYF
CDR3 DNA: TGTGCCAGCAGCACCCAGGGGCTGCCTTCCCCAAGCACAGATACGCAGTATTTT

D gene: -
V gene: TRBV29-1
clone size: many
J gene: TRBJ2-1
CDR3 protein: CSVEDLEGTGDGNEQFF
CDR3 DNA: TGCAGCGTTGAAGATCTTGAGGGCACGGGAGATGGGAATGAGCAGTTCTTC

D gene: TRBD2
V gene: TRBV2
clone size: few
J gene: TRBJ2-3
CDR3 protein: CASSEAREGPILDTQYF
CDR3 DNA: TGTGCCAGCAGTGAAGCGCGGGAGGGGCCCATTCTGGATACGCAGTATTTT

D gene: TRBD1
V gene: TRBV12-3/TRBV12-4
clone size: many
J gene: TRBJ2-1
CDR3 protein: CASSSPSDRGLYNEQFF
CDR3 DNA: TGTGCCAGCAGCTCCCCCTCCGACAGGGGCCTTTACAATGAGCAGTTCTTC

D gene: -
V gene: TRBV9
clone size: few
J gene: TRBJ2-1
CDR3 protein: CASSVGFRPPVDEQFF
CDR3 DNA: TGTGCCAGCAGCGTAGGGTTCAGGCCCCCTGTGGATGAGCAGTTCTTC

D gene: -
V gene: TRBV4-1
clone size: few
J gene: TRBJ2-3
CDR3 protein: CASSQEGRPTDTQYF
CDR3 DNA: TGCGCCAGCAGCCAAGAGGGGCGGCCCACAGATACGCAGTATTTT

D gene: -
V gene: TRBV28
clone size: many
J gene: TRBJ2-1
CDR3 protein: CASREIGALYNEQFF
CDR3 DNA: TGTGCCAGCAGAGAAATTGGGGCCTTATACAATGAGCAGTTCTTC

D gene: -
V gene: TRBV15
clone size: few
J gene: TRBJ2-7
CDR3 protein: CATSSQRSSYEQYF
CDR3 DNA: TGTGCCACCAGCAGCCAGCGGAGCTCCTACGAGCAGTACTTC

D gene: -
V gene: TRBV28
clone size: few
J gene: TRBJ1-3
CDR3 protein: CASSVLGARGNTIYF
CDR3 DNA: TGTGCCAGCAGCGTACTGGGGGCGCGTGGAAACACCATATATTTT

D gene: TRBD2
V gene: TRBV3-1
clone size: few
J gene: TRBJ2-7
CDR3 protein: CASSQDTGSSGTIEQYF
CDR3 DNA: TGTGCCAGCAGCCAAGACACAGGGTCTAGCGGGACGATCGAGCAGTACTTC

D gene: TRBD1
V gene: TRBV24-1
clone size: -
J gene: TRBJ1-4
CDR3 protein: CATSAGQSNEKLFF
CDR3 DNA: TGTGCCACCAGTGCGGGACAGTCTAATGAAAAACTGTTTTTT

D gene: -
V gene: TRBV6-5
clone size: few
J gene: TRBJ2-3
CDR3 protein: CASSYTGRPDTQYF
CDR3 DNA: TGTGCCAGCAGTTACACGGGACGTCCAGATACGCAGTATTTT

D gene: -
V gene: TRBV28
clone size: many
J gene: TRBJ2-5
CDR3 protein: CASSFWGKTQYF
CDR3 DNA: TGTGCCAGCAGTTTTTGGGGGAAGACCCAGTACTTC

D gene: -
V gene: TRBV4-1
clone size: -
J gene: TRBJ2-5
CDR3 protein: CASSHRPGWETQYF
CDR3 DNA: TGCGCCAGCAGCCACCGCCCCGGCTGGGAGACCCAGTACTTC

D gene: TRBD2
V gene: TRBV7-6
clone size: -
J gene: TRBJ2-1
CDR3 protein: CASSATSGGYNEQFF
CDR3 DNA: TGTGCCAGCAGCGCTACTAGCGGGGGCTACAATGAGCAGTTCTTC

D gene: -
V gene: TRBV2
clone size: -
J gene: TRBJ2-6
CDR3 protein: CASTKGSPLSGANVLTF
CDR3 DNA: TGTGCCAGCACGAAAGGTAGTCCTCTCTCTGGGGCCAACGTCCTGACTTTC

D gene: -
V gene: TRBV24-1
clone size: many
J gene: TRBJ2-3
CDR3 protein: CATSAPDSTYTDTQYF
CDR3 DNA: TGTGCCACCAGTGCCCCGGACTCAACGTACACAGATACGCAGTATTTT

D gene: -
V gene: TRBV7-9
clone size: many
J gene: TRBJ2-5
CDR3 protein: CASSFYPGQRETQYF
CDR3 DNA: TGTGCCAGCAGCTTCTACCCAGGACAGAGAGAGACCCAGTACTTC

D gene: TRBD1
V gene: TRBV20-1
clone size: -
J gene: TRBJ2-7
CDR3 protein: CSARDPDRGYPYEQYF
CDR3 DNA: TGCAGTGCTAGAGATCCGGACAGGGGCTACCCCTACGAGCAGTACTTC

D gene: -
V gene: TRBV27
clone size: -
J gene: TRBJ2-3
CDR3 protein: CASSSDGSQYF
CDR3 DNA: TGTGCCAGCAGTTCGGACGGTTCGCAGTATTTT

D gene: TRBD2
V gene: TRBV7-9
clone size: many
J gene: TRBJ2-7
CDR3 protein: CASSLVASGSYEQYF
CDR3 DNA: TGTGCCAGCAGCTTAGTCGCTAGCGGGAGCTACGAGCAGTACTTC

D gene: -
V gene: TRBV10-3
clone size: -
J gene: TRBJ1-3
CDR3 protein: CAIGHYNTGNTIYF
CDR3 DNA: TGTGCCATCGGACACTATAATACTGGAAACACCATATATTTT

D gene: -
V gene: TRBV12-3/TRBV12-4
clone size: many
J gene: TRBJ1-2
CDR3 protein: CASSLGGAHYGYTF
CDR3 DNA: TGTGCCAGCAGTTTAGGTGGGGCTCACTATGGCTACACCTTC

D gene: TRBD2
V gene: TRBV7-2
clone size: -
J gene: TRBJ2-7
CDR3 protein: CASSLVGGTSGANEQYF
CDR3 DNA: TGTGCCAGCAGCTTAGTGGGGGGGACTAGCGGAGCGAACGAGCAGTACTTC

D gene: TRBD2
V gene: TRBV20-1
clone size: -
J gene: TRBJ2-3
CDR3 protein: CSARDWLAGGQSTDTQYF
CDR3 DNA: TGCAGTGCTAGAGATTGGCTAGCGGGGGGGCAAAGCACAGATACGCAGTATTTT

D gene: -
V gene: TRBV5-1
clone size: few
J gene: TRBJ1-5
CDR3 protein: CASSSYQPQHF
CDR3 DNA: TGCGCCAGCAGTTCTTATCAGCCCCAGCATTTT